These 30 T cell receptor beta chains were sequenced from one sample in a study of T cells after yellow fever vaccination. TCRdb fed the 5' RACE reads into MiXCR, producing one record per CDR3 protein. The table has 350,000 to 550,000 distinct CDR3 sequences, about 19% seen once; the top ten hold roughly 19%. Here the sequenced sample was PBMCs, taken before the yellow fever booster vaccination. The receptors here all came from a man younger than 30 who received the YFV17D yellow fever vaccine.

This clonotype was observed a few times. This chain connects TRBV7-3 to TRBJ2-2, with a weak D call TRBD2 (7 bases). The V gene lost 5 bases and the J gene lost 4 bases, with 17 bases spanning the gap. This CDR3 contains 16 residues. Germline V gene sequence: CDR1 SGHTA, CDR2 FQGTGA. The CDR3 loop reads CASSLLAGASTGELFF. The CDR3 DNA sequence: TGTGCCAGCAGCCTTCTTGCGGGGGCCTCCACCGGGGAGCTGTTTTTT.

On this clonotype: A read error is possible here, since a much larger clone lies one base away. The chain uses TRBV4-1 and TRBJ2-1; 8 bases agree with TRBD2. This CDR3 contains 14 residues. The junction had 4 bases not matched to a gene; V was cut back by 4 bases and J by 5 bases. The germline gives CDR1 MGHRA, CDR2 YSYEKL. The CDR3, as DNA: TGCGCCAGCAGCCTTAGCGGGGCCGACAATGAGCAGTTCTTC. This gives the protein CASSLSGADNEQFF.

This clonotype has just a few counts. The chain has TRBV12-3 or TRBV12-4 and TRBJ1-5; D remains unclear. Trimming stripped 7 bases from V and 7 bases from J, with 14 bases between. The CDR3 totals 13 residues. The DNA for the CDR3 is TGTGCCAGCAAACTTCGGGAGGCCCAGCCCCAGCATTTT. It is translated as CASKLREAQPQHF.

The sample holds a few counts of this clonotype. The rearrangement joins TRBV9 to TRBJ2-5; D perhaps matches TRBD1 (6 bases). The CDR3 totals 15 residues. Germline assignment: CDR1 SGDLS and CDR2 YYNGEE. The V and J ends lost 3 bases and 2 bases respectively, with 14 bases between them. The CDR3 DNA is TGTGCCAGCAGCGGACAGACAGGAAGGCAAGAGACCCAGTACTTC. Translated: CASSGQTGRQETQYF.

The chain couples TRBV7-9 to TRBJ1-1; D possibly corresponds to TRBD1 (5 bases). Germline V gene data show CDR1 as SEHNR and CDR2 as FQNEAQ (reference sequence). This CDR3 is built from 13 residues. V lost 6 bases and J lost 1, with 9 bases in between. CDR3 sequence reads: CASRLQGNTEAFF. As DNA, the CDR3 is TGTGCCAGCAGACTTCAGGGGAACACTGAAGCTTTCTTT.

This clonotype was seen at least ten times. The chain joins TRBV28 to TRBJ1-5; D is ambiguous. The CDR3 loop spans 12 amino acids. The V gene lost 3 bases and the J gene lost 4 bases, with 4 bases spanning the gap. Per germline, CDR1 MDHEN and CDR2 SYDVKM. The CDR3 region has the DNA TGTGCCAGCAGTTTTACGAATCAGCCCCAGCATTTT. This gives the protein CASSFTNQPQHF. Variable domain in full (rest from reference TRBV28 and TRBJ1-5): DVKVTQSSRYLVKRTGEKVFLECVQDMDHENMFWYRQDPGLGLRLIYFSYDVKMKEKGDIPEGYSVSREKKERFSLILESASTNQTSMYLCASSFTNQPQHFGDGTRLSIL.

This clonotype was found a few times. CDR3 in DNA: TGCGCCAGCTTTAACCTAGCGGGGGGAACTAGCACAGATACGCAGTATTTT. This codes for CASFNLAGGTSTDTQYF. The chain links TRBV10-2 to TRBJ2-3; 11 positions match TRBD2. Germline V gene data show CDR1 as WSHSY and CDR2 as SAAADI. This CDR3 comprises 17 residues. V was clipped by 8 bases and J by 0 bases; unmatched bases: 10.

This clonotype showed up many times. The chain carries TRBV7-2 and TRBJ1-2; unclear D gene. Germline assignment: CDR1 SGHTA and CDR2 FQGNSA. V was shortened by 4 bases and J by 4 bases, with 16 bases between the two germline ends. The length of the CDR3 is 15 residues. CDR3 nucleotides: TGTGCCAGCAGCTCCTTCGTTACCGGCCCCTATGGCTACACCTTC. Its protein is CASSSFVTGPYGYTF.

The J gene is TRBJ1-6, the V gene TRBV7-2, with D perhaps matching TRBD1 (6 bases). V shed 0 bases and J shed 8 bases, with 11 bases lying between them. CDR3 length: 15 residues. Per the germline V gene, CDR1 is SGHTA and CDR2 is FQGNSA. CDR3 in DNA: TGTGCCAGCAGCTTAGCGCCGACAGGCTATTCACCCCTCCACTTT. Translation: CASSLAPTGYSPLHF.

The CDR3 region is CATSASGGVNEQFF. CDR3 DNA: TGTGCCACCAGTGCTAGCGGGGGTGTCAATGAGCAGTTCTTC. This sequence joins TRBV24-1 and TRBJ2-1; 10 nucleotides agree with TRBD2. This CDR3 spans 14 amino acids. CDR1 KGHDR and CDR2 SFDVKD come from the germline V gene. V was clipped by 5 bases and J by 6 bases; unmatched bases: 3.

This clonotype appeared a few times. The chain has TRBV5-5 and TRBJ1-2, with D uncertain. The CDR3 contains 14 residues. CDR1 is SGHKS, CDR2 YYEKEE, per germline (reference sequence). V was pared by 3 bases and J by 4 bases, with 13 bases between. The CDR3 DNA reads TGTGCCAGCAGCTCCAGGACCCAATTCTATGGCTACACCTTC. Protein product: CASSSRTQFYGYTF.

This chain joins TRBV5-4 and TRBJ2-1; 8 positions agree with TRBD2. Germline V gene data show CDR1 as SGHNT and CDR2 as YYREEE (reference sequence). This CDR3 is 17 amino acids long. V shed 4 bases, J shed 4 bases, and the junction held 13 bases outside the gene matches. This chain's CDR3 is CASSVRGAGARYNEQFF. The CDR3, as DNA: TGTGCCAGCAGCGTCAGGGGAGCGGGGGCTCGTTACAATGAGCAGTTCTTC.

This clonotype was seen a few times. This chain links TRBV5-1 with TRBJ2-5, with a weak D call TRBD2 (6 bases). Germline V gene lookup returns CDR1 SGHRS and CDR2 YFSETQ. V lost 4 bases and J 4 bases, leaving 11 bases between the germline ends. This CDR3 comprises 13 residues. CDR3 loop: CASSPGTAETQYF. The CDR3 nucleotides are TGCGCCAGCAGCCCGGGGACTGCAGAGACCCAGTACTTC.

This CDR3 reads CASSQGPSGGAGDTQYF. Written as DNA, the CDR3 is TGCGCCAGCAGCCAAGGGCCTAGCGGGGGGGCCGGGGATACGCAGTATTTT. The V gene is TRBV4-1, the J gene TRBJ2-3; 12 nucleotides align to TRBD2. CDR1 is MGHRA and CDR2 is YSYEKL in the germline V gene. V lost 1 base, J lost 6 bases, and 8 bases stayed unmatched. The CDR3 spans 17 residues.

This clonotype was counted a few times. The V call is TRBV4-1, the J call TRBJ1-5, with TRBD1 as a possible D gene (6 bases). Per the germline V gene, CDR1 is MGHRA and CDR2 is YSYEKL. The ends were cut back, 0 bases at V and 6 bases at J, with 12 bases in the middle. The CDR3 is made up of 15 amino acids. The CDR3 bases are TGCGCCAGCAGCCAAGATGCAGGGGAGGGTCAGCCCCAGCATTTT. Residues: CASSQDAGEGQPQHF.

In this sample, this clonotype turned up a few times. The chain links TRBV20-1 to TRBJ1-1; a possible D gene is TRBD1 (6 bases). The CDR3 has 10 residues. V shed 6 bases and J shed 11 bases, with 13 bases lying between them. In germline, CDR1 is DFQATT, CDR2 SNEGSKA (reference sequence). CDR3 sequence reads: CSALDRGAFF. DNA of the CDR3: TGCAGTGCGCTGGACAGAGGGGCTTTCTTT.

The CDR3, as DNA: TGCGCCAGCACAGCTTGGCAGGGATTCACAGATACGCAGTATTTT. Protein sequence: CASTAWQGFTDTQYF. The rearrangement links TRBV5-1 to TRBJ2-3, with D tentatively TRBD1 (5 bases). Germline V lookup: CDR1 SGHRS, CDR2 YFSETQ. CDR3 length: 15 amino acids. V was shortened by 6 bases and J by 2 bases, with 16 bases between the two germline ends.

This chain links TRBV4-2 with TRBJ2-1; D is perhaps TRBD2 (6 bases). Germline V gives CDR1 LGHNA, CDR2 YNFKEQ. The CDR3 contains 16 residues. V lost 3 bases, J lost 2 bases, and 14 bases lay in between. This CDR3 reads CASSHLLASTYNEQFF. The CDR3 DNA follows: TGTGCCAGCAGCCACTTACTAGCCTCTACCTACAATGAGCAGTTCTTC.

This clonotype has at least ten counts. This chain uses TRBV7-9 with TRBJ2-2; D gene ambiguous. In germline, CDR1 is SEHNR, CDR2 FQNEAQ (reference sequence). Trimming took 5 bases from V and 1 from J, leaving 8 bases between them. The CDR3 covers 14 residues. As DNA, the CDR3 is TGTGCCAGCAGCACCCCAGGGAACACCGGGGAGCTGTTTTTT. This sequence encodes CASSTPGNTGELFF.

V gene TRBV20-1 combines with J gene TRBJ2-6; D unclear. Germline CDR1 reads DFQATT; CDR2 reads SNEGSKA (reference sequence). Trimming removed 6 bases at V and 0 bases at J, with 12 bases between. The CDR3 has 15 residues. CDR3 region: CSAGAPFSGANVLTF. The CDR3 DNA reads TGCAGTGCCGGTGCGCCCTTCTCTGGGGCCAACGTCCTGACTTTC.

The CDR3 DNA sequence: TGTGCCAGCAGTAAGGACAGGGGGGTCAAGGGCTACACCTTC. Its protein is CASSKDRGVKGYTF. This chain links TRBV27 with TRBJ1-2; 10 bases align to TRBD1. Germline V gene lookup returns CDR1 MNHEY and CDR2 SMNVEV (reference sequence). The CDR3 is 14 amino acids. Unmatched junction bases numbered 8, after V lost 5 bases and J lost 8 bases.

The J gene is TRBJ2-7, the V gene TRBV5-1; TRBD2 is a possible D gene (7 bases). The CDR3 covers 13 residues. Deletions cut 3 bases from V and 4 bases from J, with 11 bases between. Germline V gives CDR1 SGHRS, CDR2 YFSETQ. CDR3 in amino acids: CASSWGGVYEQYF. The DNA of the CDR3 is TGCGCCAGCAGCTGGGGGGGCGTTTACGAGCAGTACTTC.

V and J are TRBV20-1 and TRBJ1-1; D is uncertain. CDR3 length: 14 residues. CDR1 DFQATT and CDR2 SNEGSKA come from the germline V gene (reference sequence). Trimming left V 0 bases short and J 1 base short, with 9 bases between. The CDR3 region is CSARDRIANTEAFF. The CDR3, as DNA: TGCAGTGCTAGAGATCGCATAGCGAACACTGAAGCTTTCTTT.

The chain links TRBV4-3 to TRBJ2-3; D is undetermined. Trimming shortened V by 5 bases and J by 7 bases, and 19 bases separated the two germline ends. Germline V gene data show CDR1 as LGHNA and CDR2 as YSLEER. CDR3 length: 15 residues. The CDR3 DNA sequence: TGCGCCAGCAGCATGGGGTCGTTGGCGTCGCATACGCAGTATTTT. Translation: CASSMGSLASHTQYF.

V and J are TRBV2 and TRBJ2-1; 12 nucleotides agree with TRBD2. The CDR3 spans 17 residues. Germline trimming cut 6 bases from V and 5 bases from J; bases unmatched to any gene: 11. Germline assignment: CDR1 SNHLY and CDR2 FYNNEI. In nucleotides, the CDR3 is TGTGCCAGCAGCGGGCTCGAACTAGCGGGGGGCCACAATGAGCAGTTCTTC. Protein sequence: CASSGLELAGGHNEQFF.

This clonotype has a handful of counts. The CDR3 sequence: CSVESTGELFF. The CDR3 DNA follows: TGCAGCGTTGAGAGCACCGGGGAGCTGTTTTTT. The rearrangement links TRBV29-1 to TRBJ2-2; unclear D gene. This CDR3 has 11 amino acids. CDR1 is SQVTM, CDR2 ANQGSEA, per germline. Trimming took off 3 bases at V and 4 bases at J, with 3 bases between the two ends.

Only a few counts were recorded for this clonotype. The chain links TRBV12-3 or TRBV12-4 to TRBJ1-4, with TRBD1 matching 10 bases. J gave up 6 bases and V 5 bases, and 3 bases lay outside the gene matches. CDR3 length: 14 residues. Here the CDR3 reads CASSADRGDEKLFF. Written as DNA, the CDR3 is TGTGCCAGCAGTGCGGACAGGGGGGATGAAAAACTGTTTTTT.

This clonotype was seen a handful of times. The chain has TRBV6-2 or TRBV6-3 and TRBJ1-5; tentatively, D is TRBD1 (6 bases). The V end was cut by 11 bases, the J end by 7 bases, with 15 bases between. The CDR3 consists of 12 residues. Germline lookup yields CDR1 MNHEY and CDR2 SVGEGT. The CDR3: CALGSGGQPQHF. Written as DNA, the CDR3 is TGTGCCCTTGGGTCGGGGGGCCAGCCCCAGCATTTT.

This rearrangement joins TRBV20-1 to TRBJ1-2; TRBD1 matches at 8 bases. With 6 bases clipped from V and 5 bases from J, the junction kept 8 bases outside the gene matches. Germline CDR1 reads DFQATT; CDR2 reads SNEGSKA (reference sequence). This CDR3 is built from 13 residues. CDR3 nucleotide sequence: TGCAGTGCGCCCGGGACAGGCTTTTATGGCTACACCTTC. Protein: CSAPGTGFYGYTF.

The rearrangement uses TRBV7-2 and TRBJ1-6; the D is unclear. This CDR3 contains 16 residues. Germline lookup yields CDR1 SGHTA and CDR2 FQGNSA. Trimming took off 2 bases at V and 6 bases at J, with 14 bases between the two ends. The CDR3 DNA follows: TGTGCCAGCAGCTTATGGGGTCGGAGTTCTAATTCACCCCTCCACTTT. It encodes CASSLWGRSSNSPLHF.